Shown below are 11 T cell receptor beta chains from a single sample sequenced in a study of T cell changes during pregnancy in multiple sclerosis. Generated by immunoSEQ multiplex PCR, the TCRdb table keeps only in-frame clones and is missing some. Among roughly 99,000 clones listed, 92% were seen once. The source was peripheral blood, collected after pregnancy. All receptors come from a female donor in good health, enrolled as a control in a pregnancy study.

This chain uses TRBV7-2 with TRBJ2-7; 11 positions agree with TRBD2. Germline V gene data show CDR1 as SGHTA and CDR2 as FQGNSA. V lost 5 bases and J lost 2; bases outside the gene matches: 5. CDR3 length: 15 residues. In DNA, the CDR3 is TGTGCCAGCAGCCCCCTACTAGCGGGGGCCTACGAGCAGTACTTC. Translating gives CASSPLLAGAYEQYF.

Only one count was recorded for this clone. CDR3 sequence reads: CASSESAGLGYTF. The CDR3 DNA follows: TGTGCCAGCAGTGAAAGTGCGGGGCTTGGCTACACCTTC. The chain links TRBV6-1 to TRBJ1-2, with D maybe TRBD1 (5 bases). The CDR3 has 13 amino acids. Looked up from germline, CDR1 is MNHNS and CDR2 is SASEGT. Deletions cut 2 bases from V and 7 bases from J, with 11 bases between.

CDR3 in amino acids: CASSEAGGIPGELFF. CDR3 nucleotide sequence: TGTGCCAGCAGTGAGGCAGGGGGAATCCCCGGGGAGCTGTTTTTT. This rearrangement joins TRBV2 to TRBJ2-2; 7 positions agree with TRBD1. The germline gives CDR1 SNHLY, CDR2 FYNNEI. This CDR3 has 15 amino acids. Unmatched junction bases numbered 7, after V lost 3 bases and J lost 6 bases.

The rearrangement joins TRBV28 to TRBJ2-2; TRBD2 is a possible D gene (6 bases). Germline V gives CDR1 MDHEN, CDR2 SYDVKM. V was shortened by 7 bases and J by 3 bases, with 18 bases between the two germline ends. The CDR3 consists of 16 residues. The chain's CDR3 is CASTSGTLRDTGELFF. CDR3 nucleotide sequence: TGTGCCAGCACCTCCGGGACTTTGAGGGACACCGGGGAGCTGTTTTTT.

The J gene is TRBJ2-3, the V gene TRBV7-9; D is ambiguous. Germline CDR1 reads SEHNR; CDR2 reads FQNEAQ (reference sequence). The CDR3 covers 16 residues. Trimming shortened V by 0 bases and J by 4 bases, and 14 bases separated the two germline ends. CDR3 residues: CASSLAFKRWSDTQYF. As DNA, the CDR3 is TGTGCCAGCAGCTTAGCGTTTAAACGGTGGTCAGATACGCAGTATTTT.

The chain uses TRBV7-2 and TRBJ2-7; 7 nucleotides align to TRBD1. Germline V gives CDR1 SGHTA, CDR2 FQGNSA. The CDR3 loop spans 17 amino acids. The V segment lost 5 bases and the J segment 3 bases; nucleotides outside the gene matches: 16. The CDR3 spells CASSPRTGDFASYEQYF. As DNA, the CDR3 is TGTGCCAGCAGCCCCAGGACAGGCGACTTTGCGAGCTACGAGCAGTACTTC.

CDR3 region: CASSVAGGGRYEQYF. The CDR3, as DNA: TGTGCCAGCAGCGTAGCTGGGGGCGGGCGATACGAGCAGTACTTC. This chain connects TRBV9 to TRBJ2-7; D possibly corresponds to TRBD1 (6 bases). This CDR3 has 15 residues. Germline lookup yields CDR1 SGDLS and CDR2 YYNGEE. V was trimmed by 0 bases and J by 4 bases, leaving 14 bases between them.

The gene calls are TRBV7-3 and TRBJ2-1; 13 positions match TRBD2. The CDR3 contains 15 residues. The J segment lost 9 bases and the V segment lost 4 bases, leaving 6 bases of the junction unmatched. Germline V gives CDR1 SGHTA, CDR2 FQGTGA. CDR3 amino acids: CASSSLAGGHGEQFF. Here the CDR3 DNA reads TGTGCCAGCAGCTCACTAGCGGGGGGGCATGGTGAGCAGTTCTTC.

Written as DNA, the CDR3 is TGTGCCAGCAGCCCACCAGGCTACGGGGGGGCCAAGCAAGATCGGCAGTTCTTC. It is translated as CASSPPGYGGAKQDRQFF. The chain links TRBV7-8 to TRBJ2-1; 8 bases fit TRBD2. The CDR3 has 18 residues. Germline V gene lookup returns CDR1 SGHVS and CDR2 FQNEAQ. With 5 bases clipped from V and 12 bases from J, the junction kept 24 bases outside the gene matches. Looking up the rest from reference TRBV7-8 and TRBJ2-1 gives the full variable domain: GAGVSQSPRYKVAKRGQDVALRCDPISGHVSLFWYQQALGQGPEFLTYFQNEAQLDKSGLPSDRFFAERPEGSVSTLKIQRTQQEDSAVYLCASSPPGYGGAKQDRQFFGPGTRLTVL.

The J gene is TRBJ1-5, the V gene TRBV2; 9 bases agree with TRBD1. Germline trimming cut 7 bases from V and 4 bases from J; bases unmatched to any gene: 5. The germline gives CDR1 SNHLY, CDR2 FYNNEI. The CDR3 loop spans 14 amino acids. CDR3 region: CASNLDRGNQPQHF. The DNA for the CDR3 is TGTGCCAGCAACCTCGACAGGGGGAATCAGCCCCAGCATTTT. Supplemented by reference TRBV2 and TRBJ1-5, the full variable domain reads EPEVTQTPSHQVTQMGQEVILRCVPISNHLYFYWYRQILGQKVEFLVSFYNNEISEKSEIFDDQFSVERPDGSNFTLKIRSTKLEDSAMYFCASNLDRGNQPQHFGDGTRLSIL.

The CDR3 DNA is TGTGCCAGCAGCGTAGGGGACAGGCTATTCGATGAGCAGTTCTTC. Translating it yields CASSVGDRLFDEQFF. The rearrangement links TRBV9 to TRBJ2-1; 8 nucleotides line up with TRBD1. Germline CDR1 and CDR2: SGDLS and YYNGEE. This CDR3 contains 15 residues. V was pared by 0 bases and J by 8 bases, with 7 bases of the junction left unmatched.